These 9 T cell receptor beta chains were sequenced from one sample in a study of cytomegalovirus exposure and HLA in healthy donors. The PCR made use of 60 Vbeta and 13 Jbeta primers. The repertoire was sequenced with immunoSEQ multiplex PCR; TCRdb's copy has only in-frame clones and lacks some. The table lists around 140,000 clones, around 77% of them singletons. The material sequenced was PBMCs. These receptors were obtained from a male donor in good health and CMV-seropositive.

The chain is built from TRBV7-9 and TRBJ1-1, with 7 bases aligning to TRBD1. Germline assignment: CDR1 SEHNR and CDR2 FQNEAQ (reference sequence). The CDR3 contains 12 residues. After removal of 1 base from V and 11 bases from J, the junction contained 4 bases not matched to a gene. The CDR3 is CASSLEQGRAFF. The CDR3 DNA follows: TGTGCCAGCAGCTTAGAACAGGGGCGGGCTTTCTTT.

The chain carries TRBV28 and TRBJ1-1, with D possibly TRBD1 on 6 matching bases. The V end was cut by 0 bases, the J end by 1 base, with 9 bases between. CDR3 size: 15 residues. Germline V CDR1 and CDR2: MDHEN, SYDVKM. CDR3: CASSLWGQPNTEAFF. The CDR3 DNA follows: TGTGCCAGCAGTTTATGGGGACAACCGAACACTGAAGCTTTCTTT.

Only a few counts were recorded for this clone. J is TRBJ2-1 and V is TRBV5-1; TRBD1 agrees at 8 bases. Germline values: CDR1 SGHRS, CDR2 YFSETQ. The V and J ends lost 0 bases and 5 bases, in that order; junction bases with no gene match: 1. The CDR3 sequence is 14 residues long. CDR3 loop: CASSLETGDNEQFF. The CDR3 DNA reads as TGCGCCAGCAGCTTGGAGACAGGGGACAATGAGCAGTTCTTC.

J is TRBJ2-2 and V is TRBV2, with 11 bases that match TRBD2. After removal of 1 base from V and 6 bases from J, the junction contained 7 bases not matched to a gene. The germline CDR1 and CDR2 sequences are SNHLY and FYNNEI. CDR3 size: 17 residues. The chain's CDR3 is CASSEGPSGLAAGELFF. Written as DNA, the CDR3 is TGTGCCAGCAGTGAAGGCCCCTCGGGACTAGCGGCCGGGGAGCTGTTTTTT.

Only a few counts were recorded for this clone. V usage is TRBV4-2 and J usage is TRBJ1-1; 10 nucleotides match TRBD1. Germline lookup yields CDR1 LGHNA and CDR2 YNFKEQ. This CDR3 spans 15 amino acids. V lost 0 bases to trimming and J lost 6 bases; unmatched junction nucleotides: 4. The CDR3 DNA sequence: TGTGCCAGCAGCCAAGATCGGGACAGGGGACCTGAAGCTTTCTTT. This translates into CASSQDRDRGPEAFF.

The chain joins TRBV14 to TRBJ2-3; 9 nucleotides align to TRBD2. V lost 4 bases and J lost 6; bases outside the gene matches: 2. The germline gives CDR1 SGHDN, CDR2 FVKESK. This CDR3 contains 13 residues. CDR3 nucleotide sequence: TGTGCCAGCAGCCTAGCGGGAGTGGATACGCAGTATTTT. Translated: CASSLAGVDTQYF.

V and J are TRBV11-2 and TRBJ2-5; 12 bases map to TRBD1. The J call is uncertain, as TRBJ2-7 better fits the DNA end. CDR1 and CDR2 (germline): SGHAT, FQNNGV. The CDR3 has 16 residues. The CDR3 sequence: CASSSLLRDRGREQYF. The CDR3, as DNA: TGTGCCAGCAGCTCCCTTCTCCGGGACAGGGGGCGCGAGCAGTACTTC.

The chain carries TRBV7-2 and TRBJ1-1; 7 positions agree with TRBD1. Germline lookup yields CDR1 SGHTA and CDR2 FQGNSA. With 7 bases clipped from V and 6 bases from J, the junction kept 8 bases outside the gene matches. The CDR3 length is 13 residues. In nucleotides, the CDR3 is TGTGCCAGCAACCTCATTCAGGGGGCTGAAGCTTTCTTT. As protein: CASNLIQGAEAFF.

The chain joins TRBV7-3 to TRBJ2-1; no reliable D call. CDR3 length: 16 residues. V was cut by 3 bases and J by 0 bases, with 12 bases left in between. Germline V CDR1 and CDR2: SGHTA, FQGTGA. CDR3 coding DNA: TGTGCCAGCAGCTTTCTTCCGCGCGGCTCCTACAATGAGCAGTTCTTC. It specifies CASSFLPRGSYNEQFF.